The present T cell receptor beta chain was sequenced within a study of vaccination and CD4 T cells after COVID-19. About the study: About nine convalescent patients had mild and one had severe PCR-confirmed SARS-CoV-2 disease.

This clonotype was picked up a small number of times. Its antigen remains unknown. Treatment described: approximately 10-day PBMC culture with coronavirus spike peptide pools or control peptides (ViraFEST assay). Upon completion of about 11 days of culture, CD4+ T cells were isolated via negative selection. Study results and caveats: Convalescent patients were relatively few, and early post-infection timepoints were missing. The study found median SARS-CoV-2-reactive clonotypes rising from roughly 22 to 38, not significantly.

Sequence data for DNA of cultured CD4+ T cells were generated by the Oncomine TCR Beta short-read assay. TCRdb reprocessed the PCR reads with MiXCR, giving one entry per CDR3 protein. The table has almost 20,000 distinct CDR3 sequences, roughly 50% seen once. The sequencing here drew on CD4+ T cells from blood, cultured in vitro, taken after SARS-CoV-2 vaccination. The clonotype was recovered from a human donor who had recovered from COVID-19.

Here the CDR3 DNA reads TGTGCCACCAGCCCCCGACAGACAGGGGAAGGCTACACCTTC. Translating gives CATSPRQTGEGYTF. This sequence joins TRBV15 and TRBJ1-2; 8 nucleotides agree with TRBD1. The length of the CDR3 is 14 residues. Germline CDR1 is LNHNV and CDR2 is YYDKDF (reference sequence). V lost 5 bases to trimming and J lost 8 bases; unmatched junction nucleotides: 10.